This paragraph reports one TCR beta chain. This clonotype was found many times. Its antigen specificity is not known. Nothing much larger sits one base from this clone, and base qualities are not available. The treatment or condition label, as the study defines it: PENTA 11 planned treatment interruption arm or continuous ART arm. The participants, all children from the United Kingdom aged 2 to 15 years, had been on at least three-drug ART for a minimum of 24 weeks. Cryopreserved PBMCs containing at least 5 million viable cells were needed, and several candidate patients were excluded because their viable PBMC yield was low. Using a FACSAria III cell sorter, naive CD4+ CD45RA+ CD45RO- T cells were FACS-sorted out of thawed PBMCs. After sorting, the cells were fixed and RNA was extracted first with the RNeasy FFPE kit and then with the RNeasy Micro kit. This entry comes from a study of HIV-infected children after antiretroviral therapy interruption (dated by TCRdb to between 2017 and 2020). The study in broad terms: The study included eight children, four on planned treatment interruption and four on continuous treatment, and all eight had a CD4+ count above 500 and a viral load below 50 copies/ml. Exposure to EBV and CMV had been recorded for most participating children. For the interruption arm, samples were taken at week 0, at week 12, at the end of interruption (week 24 or 48), and roughly 3 years after the study ended. Alongside thymic output measurements, TCR repertoires of children on planned treatment interruption were compared with TCR repertoires of children on continuous antiretroviral treatment. For the continuous-treatment arm, samples from the corresponding weeks 0, 48 and 150 were analyzed. Median age was about 9.5 years in the interruption group and about 8 years in the continuous treatment group. Paper-wide results and their limitations: The sorted CD45RA+ naive cells might contain minor non-naive CD45RA+ populations, such as EMRA or stem memory cells. In the naive CD4+ repertoires of PTI patients, CDR3 sharing between time points dropped after the start of interruption, while many sequences were shared between the end of interruption and 3 years later. The low number of patients is a limitation and the data should be interpreted with caution. An increase in the naive CD4+ Gini coefficient was observed by the end of treatment interruption, suggesting clonal expansion, and a return to baseline was observed by 3 years.

The library relied on 3' RACE. To correct PCR amplification bias, TCR libraries were generated from RNA with a 3' RACE protocol that used unique molecular identifiers. As many as 12 amplicon libraries were pooled and then sequenced on an Illumina MiSeq using v2 2x250 paired-end chemistry. The paper's processing steps were these. Reads were processed with Decombinator for assignment of V and J genes and CDR3, and barcode-based correction of errors and PCR bias was applied. Before the Gini coefficient was calculated with the R ineq package, repertoires were subsampled to the same depth. GLIPH, Hamming distance and a shared triplet metric were used to assess CDR3 similarity. TCRdb reanalyzed the raw reads on its own, using fastp at Q25 for trimming and MiXCR for clone calling, and kept in-frame beta chains. Duplicate CDR3 protein sequences are folded into a single record with the most common DNA and genes. The V and J calls reflect TCRdb's pipeline rather than the authors' work. This sample gives about 89,000 distinct CDR3 sequences in total; around 6.9% of them show up just once. The top ten constitute roughly 1% of the sample.

Here the sequenced sample was CD45RA+ CD4+ T cells from PBMCs, pooled from several time points, taken from a donor given antiretroviral therapy, either interrupted or continuous. The cell subset or site label, as the study defines it: naive CD4+ CD45RA+ CD45RO- T cells. The sequence derives from a pool of human donors with HIV.

The CDR3 sequence is CASSRSAGEDTQYF. The DNA sequence reads TGTGCCAGCTCACGTTCGGCAGGGGAAGATACGCAGTATTTT. The sequence joins TRBV18 to TRBJ2-3; a tentative D call is TRBD1 (6 bases match). Taken from cysteine to phenylalanine, the CDR3 has 14 residues. CDR3 DNA only is kept here, 42 bases in frame from base 1. Reading the germline V gene gives CDR1 KGHSH and CDR2 LQKENI. V drops 4 bases and J drops 5 bases, leaving 13 bases in between.